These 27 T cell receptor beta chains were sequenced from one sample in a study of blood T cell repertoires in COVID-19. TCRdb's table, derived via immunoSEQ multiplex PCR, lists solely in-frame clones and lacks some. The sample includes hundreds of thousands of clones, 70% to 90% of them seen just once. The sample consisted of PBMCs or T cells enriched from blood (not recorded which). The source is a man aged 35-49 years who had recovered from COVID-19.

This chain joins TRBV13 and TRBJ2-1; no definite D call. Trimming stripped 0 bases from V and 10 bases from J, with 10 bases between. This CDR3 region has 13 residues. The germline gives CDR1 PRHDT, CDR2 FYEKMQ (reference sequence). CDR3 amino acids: CASSLGASPEQFF. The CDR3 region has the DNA TGTGCCAGCAGCTTAGGGGCTAGTCCAGAGCAGTTCTTC.

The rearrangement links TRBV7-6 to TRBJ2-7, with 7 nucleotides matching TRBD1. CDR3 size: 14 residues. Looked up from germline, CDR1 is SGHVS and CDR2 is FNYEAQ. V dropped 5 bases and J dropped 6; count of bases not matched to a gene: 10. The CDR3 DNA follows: TGTGCCAGCAGCCCCGGGACAGACCCATCCGAGCAGTACTTC. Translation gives CASSPGTDPSEQYF.

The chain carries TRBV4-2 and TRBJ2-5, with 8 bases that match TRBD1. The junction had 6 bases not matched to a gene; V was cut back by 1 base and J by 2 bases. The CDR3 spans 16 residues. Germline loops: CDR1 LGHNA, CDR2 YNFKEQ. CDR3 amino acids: CASSQAQGQGQETQYF. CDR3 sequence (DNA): TGTGCCAGCAGCCAAGCCCAAGGACAGGGTCAAGAGACCCAGTACTTC.

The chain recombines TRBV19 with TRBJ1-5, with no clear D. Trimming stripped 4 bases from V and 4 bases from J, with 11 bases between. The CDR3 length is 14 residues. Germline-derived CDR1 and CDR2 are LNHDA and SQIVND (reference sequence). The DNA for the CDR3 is TGTGCCAGTAGTACAGGTCGCCGGAATCAGCCCCAGCATTTT. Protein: CASSTGRRNQPQHF. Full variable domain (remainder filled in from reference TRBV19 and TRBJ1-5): DGGITQSPKYLFRKEGQNVTLSCEQNLNHDAMYWYRQDPGQGLRLIYYSQIVNDFQKGDIAEGYSVSREKKESFPLTVTSAQKNPTAFYLCASSTGRRNQPQHFGDGTRLSIL.

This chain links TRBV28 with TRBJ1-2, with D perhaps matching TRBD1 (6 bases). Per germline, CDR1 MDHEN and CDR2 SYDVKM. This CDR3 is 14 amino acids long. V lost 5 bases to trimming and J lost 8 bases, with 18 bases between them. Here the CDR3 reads CASSLSWAGAGYTF. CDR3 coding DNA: TGTGCCAGCAGTCTATCGTGGGCAGGGGCCGGCTACACCTTC.

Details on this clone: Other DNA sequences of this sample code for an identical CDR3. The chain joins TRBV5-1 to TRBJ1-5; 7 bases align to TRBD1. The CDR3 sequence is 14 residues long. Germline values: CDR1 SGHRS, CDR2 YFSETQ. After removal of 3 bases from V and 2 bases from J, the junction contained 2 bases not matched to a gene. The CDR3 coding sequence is TGCGCCAGCAGCTCCGGGACAGGCAATCAGCCCCAGCATTTT. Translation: CASSSGTGNQPQHF.

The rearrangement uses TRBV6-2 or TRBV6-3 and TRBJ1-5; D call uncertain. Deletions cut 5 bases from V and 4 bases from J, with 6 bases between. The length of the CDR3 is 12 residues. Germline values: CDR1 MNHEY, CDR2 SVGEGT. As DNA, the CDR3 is TGTGCCAGCAGTCAAACTAATCAGCCCCAGCATTTT. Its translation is CASSQTNQPQHF.

The CDR3, as DNA: TGTGCCATCAGTGTCGACGGACTTGAAGCTTTCTTT. It encodes CAISVDGLEAFF. The rearrangement joins TRBV10-3 to TRBJ1-1; no clear D gene. Per germline, CDR1 ENHRY and CDR2 SYGVKD. The V gene lost 4 bases and the J gene lost 7 bases, with 10 bases spanning the gap. The CDR3 loop spans 12 amino acids.

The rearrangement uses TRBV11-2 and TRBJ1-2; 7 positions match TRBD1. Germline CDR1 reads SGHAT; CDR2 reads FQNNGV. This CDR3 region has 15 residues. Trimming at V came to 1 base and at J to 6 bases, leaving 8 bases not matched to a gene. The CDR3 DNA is TGTGCCAGCAGCTTAGTTAGACAGGGTGCGAATGGCTACACCTTC. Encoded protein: CASSLVRQGANGYTF.

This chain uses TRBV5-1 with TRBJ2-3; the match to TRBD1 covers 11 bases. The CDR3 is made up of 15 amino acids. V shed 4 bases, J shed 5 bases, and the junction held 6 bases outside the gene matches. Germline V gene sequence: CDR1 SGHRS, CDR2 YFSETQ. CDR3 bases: TGCGCCAGCAGCCCCGGGACAGGGGGAGGAGATACGCAGTATTTT. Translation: CASSPGTGGGDTQYF.

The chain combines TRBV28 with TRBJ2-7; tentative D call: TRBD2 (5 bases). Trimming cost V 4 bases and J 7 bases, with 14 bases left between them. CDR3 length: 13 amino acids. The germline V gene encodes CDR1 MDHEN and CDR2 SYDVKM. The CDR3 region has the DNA TGTGCCAGCAGTTCCACTAGAAACCGGGAGCAGTACTTC. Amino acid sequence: CASSSTRNREQYF.

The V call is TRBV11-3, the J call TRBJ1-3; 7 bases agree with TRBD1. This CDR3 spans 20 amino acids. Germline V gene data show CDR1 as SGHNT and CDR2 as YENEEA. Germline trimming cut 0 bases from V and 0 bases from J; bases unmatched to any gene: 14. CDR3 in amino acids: CASSLEHRDSSGYSGNTIYF. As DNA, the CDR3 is TGTGCCAGCAGCTTAGAGCACAGGGACAGCTCGGGATACTCTGGAAACACCATATATTTT.

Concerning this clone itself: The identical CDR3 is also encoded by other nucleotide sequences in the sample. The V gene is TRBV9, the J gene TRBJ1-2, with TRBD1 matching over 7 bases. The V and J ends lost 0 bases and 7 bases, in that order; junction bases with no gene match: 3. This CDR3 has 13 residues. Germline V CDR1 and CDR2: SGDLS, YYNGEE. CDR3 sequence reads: CASSVGQGGGYTF. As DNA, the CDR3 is TGTGCCAGCAGCGTAGGACAGGGCGGTGGCTACACCTTC.

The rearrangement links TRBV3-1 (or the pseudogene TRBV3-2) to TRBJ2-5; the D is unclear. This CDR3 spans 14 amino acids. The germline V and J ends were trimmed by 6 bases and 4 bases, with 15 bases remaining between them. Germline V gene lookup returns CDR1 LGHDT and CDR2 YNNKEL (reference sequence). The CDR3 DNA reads TGTGCCAGCAGTCACGTCGGAGTCCCAGAGACCCAGTACTTC. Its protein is CASSHVGVPETQYF.

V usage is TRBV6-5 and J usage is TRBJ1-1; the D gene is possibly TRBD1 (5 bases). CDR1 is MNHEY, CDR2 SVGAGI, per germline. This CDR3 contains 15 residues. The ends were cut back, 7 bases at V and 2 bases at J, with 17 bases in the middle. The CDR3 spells CASKPEPQGNTEAFF. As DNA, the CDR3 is TGTGCCAGCAAGCCCGAACCTCAGGGTAACACTGAAGCTTTCTTT.

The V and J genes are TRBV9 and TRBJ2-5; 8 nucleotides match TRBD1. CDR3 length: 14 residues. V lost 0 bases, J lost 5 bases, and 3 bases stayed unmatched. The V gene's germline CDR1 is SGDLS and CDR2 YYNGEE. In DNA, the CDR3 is TGTGCCAGCAGCGTAGCGGACAGGGATGAGACCCAGTACTTC. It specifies CASSVADRDETQYF. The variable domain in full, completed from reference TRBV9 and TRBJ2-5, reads DSGVTQTPKHLITATGQRVTLRCSPRSGDLSVYWYQQSLDQGLQFLIQYYNGEERAKGNILERFSAQQFPDLHSELNLSSLELGDSALYFCASSVADRDETQYFGPGTRLLVL.

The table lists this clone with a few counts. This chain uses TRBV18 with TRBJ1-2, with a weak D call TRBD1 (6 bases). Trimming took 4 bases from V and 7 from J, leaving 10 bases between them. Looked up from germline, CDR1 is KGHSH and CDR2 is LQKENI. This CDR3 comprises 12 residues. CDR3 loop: CASSLPGVGYTF. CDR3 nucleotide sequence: TGTGCCAGCTCACTACCAGGGGTTGGCTACACCTTC.

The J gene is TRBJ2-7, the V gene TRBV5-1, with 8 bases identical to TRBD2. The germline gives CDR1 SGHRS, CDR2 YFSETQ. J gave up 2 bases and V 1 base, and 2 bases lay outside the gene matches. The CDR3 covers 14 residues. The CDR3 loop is CASSLSGGPYEQYF. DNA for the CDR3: TGCGCCAGCAGCTTGAGCGGGGGTCCCTACGAGCAGTACTTC. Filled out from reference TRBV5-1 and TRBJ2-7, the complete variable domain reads KAGVTQTPRYLIKTRGQQVTLSCSPISGHRSVSWYQQTPGQGLQFLFEYFSETQRNKGNFPGRFSGRQFSNSRSEMNVSTLELGDSALYLCASSLSGGPYEQYFGPGTRLTVT.

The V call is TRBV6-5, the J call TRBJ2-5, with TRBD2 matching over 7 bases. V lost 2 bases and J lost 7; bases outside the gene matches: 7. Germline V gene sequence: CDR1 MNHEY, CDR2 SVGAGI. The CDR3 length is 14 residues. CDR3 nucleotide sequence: TGTGCCAGCAGTTACCGATTTACGGGAGGGACCCAGTACTTC. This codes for CASSYRFTGGTQYF.

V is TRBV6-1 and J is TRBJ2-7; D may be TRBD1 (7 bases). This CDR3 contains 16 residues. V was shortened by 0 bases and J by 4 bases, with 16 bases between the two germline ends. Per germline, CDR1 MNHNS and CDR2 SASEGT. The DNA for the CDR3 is TGTGCCAGCAGTGAAGCGAGGAGGGGGCGAAGTTACGAGCAGTACTTC. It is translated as CASSEARRGRSYEQYF.

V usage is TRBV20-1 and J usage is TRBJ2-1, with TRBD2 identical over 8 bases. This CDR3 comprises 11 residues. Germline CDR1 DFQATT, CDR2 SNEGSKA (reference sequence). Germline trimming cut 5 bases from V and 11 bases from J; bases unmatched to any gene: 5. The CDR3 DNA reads TGCAGTGCTCGTTTAGCGGGGCAGCAGTTCTTC. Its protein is CSARLAGQQFF.

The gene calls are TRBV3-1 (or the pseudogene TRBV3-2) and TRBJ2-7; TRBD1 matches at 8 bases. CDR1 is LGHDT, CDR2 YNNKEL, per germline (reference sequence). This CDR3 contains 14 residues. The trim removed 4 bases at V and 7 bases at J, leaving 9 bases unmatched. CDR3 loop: CASSPSRGPSEQYF. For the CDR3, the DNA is TGTGCCAGCAGCCCAAGCAGGGGGCCTTCAGAGCAGTACTTC.

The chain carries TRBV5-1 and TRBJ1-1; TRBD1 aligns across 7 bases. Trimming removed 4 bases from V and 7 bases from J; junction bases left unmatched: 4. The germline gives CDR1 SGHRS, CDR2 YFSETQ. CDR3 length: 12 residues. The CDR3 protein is CASSRDRDEAFF. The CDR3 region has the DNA TGCGCCAGCAGCAGAGACAGGGATGAAGCTTTCTTT.

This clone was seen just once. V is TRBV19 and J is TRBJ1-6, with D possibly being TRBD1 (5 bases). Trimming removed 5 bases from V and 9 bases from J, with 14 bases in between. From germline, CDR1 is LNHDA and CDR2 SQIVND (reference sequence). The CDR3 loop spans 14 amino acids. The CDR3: CASSSRDRSSPLHF. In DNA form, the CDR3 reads TGTGCCAGTAGTTCGAGAGACAGAAGTTCACCCCTCCACTTT.

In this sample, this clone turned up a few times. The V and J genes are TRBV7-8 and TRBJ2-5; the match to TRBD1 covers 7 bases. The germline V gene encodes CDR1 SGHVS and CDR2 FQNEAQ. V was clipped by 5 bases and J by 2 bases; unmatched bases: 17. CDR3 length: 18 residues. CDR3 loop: CASSPPPTGTAYQETQYF. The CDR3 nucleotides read TGTGCCAGCAGCCCTCCACCAACAGGGACAGCTTATCAAGAGACCCAGTACTTC. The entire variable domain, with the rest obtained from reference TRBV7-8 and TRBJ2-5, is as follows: GAGVSQSPRYKVAKRGQDVALRCDPISGHVSLFWYQQALGQGPEFLTYFQNEAQLDKSGLPSDRFFAERPEGSVSTLKIQRTQQEDSAVYLCASSPPPTGTAYQETQYFGPGTRLLVL.

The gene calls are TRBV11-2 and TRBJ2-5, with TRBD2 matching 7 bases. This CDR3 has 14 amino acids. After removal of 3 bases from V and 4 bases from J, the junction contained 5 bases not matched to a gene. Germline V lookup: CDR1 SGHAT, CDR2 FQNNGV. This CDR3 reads CASSFRGLTETQYF. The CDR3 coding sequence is TGTGCCAGCAGCTTTCGGGGACTAACAGAGACCCAGTACTTC.

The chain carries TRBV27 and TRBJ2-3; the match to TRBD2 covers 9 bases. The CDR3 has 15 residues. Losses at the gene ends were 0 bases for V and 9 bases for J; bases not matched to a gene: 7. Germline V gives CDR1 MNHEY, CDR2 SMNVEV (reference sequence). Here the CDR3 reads CASSLSMTSGSTQYF. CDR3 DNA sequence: TGTGCCAGCAGTTTATCGATGACTAGCGGTTCGACGCAGTATTTT.